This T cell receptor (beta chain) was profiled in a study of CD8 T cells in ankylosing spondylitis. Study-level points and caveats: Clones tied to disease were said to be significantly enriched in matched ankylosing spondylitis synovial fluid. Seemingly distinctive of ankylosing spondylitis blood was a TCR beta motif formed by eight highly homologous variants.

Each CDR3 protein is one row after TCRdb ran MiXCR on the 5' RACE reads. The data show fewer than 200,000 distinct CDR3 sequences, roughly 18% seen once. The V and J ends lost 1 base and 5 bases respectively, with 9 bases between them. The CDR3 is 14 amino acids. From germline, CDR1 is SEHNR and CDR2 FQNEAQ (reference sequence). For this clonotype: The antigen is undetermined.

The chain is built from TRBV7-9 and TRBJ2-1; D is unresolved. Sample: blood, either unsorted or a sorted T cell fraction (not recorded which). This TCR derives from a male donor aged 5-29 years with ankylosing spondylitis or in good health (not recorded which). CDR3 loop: CASSLDGPNNEQFF. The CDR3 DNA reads TGTGCCAGCAGCTTAGACGGGCCTAACAATGAGCAGTTCTTC.